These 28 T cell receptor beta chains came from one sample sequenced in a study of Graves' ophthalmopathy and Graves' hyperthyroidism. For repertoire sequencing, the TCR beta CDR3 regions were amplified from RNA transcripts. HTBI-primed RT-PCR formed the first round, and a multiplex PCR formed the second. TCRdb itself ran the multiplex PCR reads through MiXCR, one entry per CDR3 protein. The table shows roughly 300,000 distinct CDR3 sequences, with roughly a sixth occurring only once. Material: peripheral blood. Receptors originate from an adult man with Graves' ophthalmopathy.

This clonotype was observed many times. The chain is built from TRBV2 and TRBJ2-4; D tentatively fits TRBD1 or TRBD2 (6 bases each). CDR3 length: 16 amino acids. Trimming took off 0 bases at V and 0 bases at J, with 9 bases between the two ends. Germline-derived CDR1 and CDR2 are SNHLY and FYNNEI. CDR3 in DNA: TGTGCCAGCAGTGAAGCGGAGGGGGGAGCCAAAAACATTCAGTACTTC. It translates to CASSEAEGGAKNIQYF.

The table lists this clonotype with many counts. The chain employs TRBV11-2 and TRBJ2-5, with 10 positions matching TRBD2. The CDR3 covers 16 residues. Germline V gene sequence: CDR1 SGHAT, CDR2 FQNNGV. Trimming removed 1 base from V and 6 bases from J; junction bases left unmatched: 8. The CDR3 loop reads CASSLGLAGAQKTQYF. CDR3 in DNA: TGTGCCAGCAGCTTAGGGCTAGCGGGAGCCCAGAAGACCCAGTACTTC.

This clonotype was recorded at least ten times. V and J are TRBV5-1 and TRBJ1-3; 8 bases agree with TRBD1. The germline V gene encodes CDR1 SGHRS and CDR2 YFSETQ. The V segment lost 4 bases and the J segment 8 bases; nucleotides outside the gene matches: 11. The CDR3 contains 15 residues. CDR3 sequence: CASSRKTGDGDTIYF. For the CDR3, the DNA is TGCGCCAGCAGCAGGAAGACAGGGGACGGGGACACCATATATTTT.

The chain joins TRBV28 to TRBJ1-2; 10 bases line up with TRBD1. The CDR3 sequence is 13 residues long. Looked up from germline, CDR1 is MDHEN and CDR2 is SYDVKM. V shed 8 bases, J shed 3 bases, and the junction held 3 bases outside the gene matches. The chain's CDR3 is CASWDRGYYGYTF. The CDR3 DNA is TGTGCCAGCTGGGACAGGGGTTACTATGGCTACACCTTC.

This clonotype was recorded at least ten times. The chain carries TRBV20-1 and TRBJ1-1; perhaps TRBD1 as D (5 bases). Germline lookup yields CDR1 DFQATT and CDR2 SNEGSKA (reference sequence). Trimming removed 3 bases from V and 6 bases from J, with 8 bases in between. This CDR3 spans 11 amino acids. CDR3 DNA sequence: TGCAGTGCTAGCGTGGGACCTGAAGCTTTCTTT. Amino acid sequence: CSASVGPEAFF.

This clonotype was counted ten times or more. The CDR3, as DNA: TGTGCCAGCAGTTTACGGGTCTATGGTTCACCCCTCCACTTT. Its translation is CASSLRVYGSPLHF. The chain uses TRBV12-3 or TRBV12-4 and TRBJ1-6, with D hard to call. The V and J ends lost 2 bases and 9 bases respectively, with 11 bases between them. There are 14 residues in the CDR3.

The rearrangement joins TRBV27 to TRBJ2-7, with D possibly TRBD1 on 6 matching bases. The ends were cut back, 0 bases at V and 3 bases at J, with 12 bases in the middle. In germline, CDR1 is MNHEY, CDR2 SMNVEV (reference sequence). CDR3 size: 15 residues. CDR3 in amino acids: CASSLSAGVVYEQYF. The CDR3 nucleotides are TGTGCCAGCAGTTTATCGGCAGGGGTAGTCTACGAGCAGTACTTC.

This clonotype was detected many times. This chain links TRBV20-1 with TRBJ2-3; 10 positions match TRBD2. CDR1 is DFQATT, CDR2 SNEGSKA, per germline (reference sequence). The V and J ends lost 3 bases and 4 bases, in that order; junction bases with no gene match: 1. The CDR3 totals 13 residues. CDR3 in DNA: TGCAGTGCTAGGACTAGCGGGCCAGATACGCAGTATTTT. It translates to CSARTSGPDTQYF.

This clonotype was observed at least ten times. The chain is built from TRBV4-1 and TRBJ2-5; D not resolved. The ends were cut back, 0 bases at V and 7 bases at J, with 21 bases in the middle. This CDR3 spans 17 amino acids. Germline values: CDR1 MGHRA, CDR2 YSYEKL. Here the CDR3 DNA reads TGCGCCAGCAGCCAAGATAGTAGTAGGCAGGTACTATGGACCCAGTACTTC. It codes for CASSQDSSRQVLWTQYF.

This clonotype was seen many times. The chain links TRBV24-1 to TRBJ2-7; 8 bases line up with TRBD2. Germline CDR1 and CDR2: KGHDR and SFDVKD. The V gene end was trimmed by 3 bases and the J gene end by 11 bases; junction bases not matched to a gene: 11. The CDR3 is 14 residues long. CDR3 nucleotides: TGTGCCACCAGTGATACCAGAAGCGGGAGCTTCAAGTACTTC. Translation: CATSDTRSGSFKYF.

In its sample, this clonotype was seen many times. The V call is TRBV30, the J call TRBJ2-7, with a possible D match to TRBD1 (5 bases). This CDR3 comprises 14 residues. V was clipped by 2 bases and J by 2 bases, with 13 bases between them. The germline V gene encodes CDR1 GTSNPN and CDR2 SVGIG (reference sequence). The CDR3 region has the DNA TGTGCCTGGAGTAGGGAATCAGGGACCTACGAGCAGTACTTC. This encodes CAWSRESGTYEQYF.

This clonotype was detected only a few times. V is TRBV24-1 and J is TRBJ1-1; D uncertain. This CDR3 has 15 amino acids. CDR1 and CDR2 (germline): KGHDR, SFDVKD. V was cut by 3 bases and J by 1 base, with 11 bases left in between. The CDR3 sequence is CATSDGSPSNTEAFF. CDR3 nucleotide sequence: TGTGCCACCAGTGATGGTTCCCCGTCGAACACTGAAGCTTTCTTT.

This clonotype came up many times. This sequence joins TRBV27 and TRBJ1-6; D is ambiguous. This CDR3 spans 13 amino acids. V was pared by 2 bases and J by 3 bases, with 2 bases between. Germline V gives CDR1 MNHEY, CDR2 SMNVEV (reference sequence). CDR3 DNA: TGTGCCAGCAGTTTAGTCTATAATTCACCCCTCCACTTT. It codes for CASSLVYNSPLHF.

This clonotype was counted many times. The chain's CDR3 is CASSSGGKDQETQYF. CDR3 bases: TGTGCCAGCAGCTCGGGAGGGAAAGACCAAGAGACCCAGTACTTC. The chain links TRBV3-1 to TRBJ2-5, with TRBD2 matching 8 bases. With 5 bases clipped from V and 0 bases from J, the junction kept 5 bases outside the gene matches. The CDR3 consists of 15 residues. Germline V gene sequence: CDR1 LGHDT, CDR2 YNNKEL (reference sequence).

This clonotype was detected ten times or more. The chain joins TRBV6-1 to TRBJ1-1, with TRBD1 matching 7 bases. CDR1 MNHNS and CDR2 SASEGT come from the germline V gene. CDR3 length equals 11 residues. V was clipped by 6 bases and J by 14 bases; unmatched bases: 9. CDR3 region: CASRETGPPFF. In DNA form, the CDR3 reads TGTGCCAGCAGAGAGACAGGGCCGCCCTTCTTT.

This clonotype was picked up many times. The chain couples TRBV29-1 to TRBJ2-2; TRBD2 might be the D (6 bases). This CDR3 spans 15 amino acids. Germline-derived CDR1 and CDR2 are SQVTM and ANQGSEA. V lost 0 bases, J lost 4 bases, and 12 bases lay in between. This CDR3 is CSVEDLGGTTGELFF. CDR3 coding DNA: TGCAGCGTTGAAGATCTCGGGGGAACCACCGGGGAGCTGTTTTTT.

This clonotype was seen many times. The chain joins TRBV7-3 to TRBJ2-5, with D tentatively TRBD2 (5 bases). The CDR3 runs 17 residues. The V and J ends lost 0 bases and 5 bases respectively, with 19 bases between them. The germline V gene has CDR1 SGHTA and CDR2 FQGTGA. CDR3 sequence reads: CASSLTGSPGYVETQYF. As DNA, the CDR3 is TGTGCCAGCAGCTTAACTGGTTCTCCGGGGTATGTGGAGACCCAGTACTTC.

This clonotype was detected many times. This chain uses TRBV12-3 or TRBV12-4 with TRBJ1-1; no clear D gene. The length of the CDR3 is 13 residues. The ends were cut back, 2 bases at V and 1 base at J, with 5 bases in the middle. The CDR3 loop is CASSLKRNTEAFF. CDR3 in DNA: TGTGCCAGCAGTTTAAAAAGGAACACTGAAGCTTTCTTT.

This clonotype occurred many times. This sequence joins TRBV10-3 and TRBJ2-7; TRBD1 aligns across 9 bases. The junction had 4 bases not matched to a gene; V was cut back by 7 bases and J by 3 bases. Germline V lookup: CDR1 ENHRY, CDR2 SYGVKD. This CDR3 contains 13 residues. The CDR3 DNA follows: TGTGCCATCACCATGGACAGGGGCTACGAGCAGTACTTC. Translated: CAITMDRGYEQYF.

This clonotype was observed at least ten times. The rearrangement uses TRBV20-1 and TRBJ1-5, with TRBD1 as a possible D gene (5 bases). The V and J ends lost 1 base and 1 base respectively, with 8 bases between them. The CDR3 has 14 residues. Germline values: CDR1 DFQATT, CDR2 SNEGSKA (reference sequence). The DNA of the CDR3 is TGCAGTGCTAGAGTTGGGGGAAGCAATCAGCCCCAGCATTTT. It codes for CSARVGGSNQPQHF.

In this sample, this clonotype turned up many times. CDR3 sequence (DNA): TGTGCCAGCAGCTTACATAGAGTAGGGGAACTGGCGAGGGGAGAGACCCAGTACTTC. Translated, it gives CASSLHRVGELARGETQYF. The chain is built from TRBV11-2 and TRBJ2-5; possibly TRBD1 or TRBD2 for D (5 bases each). V was trimmed by 2 bases and J by 4 bases, leaving 26 bases between them. The germline V gene encodes CDR1 SGHAT and CDR2 FQNNGV. This CDR3 is built from 19 residues.

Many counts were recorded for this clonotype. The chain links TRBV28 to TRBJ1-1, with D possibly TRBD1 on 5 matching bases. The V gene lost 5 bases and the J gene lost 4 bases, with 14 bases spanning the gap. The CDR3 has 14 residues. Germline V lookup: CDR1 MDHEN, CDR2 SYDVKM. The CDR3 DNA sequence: TGTGCCAGCAGTCCCCGACAGTTAAGCACTGAAGCTTTCTTT. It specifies CASSPRQLSTEAFF.

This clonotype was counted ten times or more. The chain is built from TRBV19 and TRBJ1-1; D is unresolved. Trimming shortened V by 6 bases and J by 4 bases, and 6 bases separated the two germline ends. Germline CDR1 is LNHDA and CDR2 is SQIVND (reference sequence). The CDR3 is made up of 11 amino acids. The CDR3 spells CASRSSTEAFF. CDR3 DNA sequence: TGTGCCAGTAGGTCCAGCACTGAAGCTTTCTTT.

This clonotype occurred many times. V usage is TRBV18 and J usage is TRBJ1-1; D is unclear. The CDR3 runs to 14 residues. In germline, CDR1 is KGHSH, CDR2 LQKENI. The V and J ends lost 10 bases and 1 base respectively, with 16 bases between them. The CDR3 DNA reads TGTGCCACCCAACAAGACCGGGAGAACACTGAAGCTTTCTTT. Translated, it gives CATQQDRENTEAFF. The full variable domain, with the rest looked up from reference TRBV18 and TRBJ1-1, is NAGVMQNPRHLVRRRGQEARLRCSPMKGHSHVYWYRQLPEEGLKFMVYLQKENIIDESGMPKERFSAEFPKEGPSILRIQQVVRGDSAAYFCATQQDRENTEAFFGQGTRLTVV.

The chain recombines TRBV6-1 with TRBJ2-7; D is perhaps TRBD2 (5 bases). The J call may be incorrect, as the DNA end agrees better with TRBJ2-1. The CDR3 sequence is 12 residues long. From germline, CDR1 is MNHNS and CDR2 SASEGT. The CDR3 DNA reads TGTGCCACCCTGGCTAGCTCCTACGAGCAGTTCTTC. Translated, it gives CATLASSYEQFF.

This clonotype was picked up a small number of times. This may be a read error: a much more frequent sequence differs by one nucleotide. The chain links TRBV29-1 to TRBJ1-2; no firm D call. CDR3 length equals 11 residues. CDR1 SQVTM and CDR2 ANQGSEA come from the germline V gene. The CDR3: CSVEFGVGHTF. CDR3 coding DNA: TGCAGCGTTGAATTTGGGGTTGGCCACACCTTC.

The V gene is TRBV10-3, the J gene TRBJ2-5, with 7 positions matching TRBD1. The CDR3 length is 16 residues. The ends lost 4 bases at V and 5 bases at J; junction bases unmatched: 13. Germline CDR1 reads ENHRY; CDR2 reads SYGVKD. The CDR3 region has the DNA TGTGCCATCAGTGGGGTCGAAACAGGGGTGAGGGAGACCCAGTACTTC. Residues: CAISGVETGVRETQYF.

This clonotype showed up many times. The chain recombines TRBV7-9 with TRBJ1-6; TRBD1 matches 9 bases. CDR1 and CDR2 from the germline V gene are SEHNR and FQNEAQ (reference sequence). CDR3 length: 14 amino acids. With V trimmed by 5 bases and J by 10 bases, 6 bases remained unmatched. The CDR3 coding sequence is TGTGCCAGCAGCACCAGGACAGGGGACTCACCCCTCCACTTT. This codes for CASSTRTGDSPLHF.